A selection of T cell receptor beta chains follows, all from one sample in a study of memory CD8 T cells in hepatitis C reinfection. Data came from immunoSEQ multiplex PCR; TCRdb stores just in-frame clones and leaves some out. Of about 46,000 clones in the sample, nearly 90% were seen once. The sequenced sample was naive CD8+ T cells sorted from blood. Receptors were obtained from a man aged 18 to 29 with hepatitis C virus infection. Both conserved end residues are part of each CDR3. The D gene is left open where the match is weak. Clone size, where shown, is once, few, many, or a class for clones that have expanded.

CDR3 DNA,CDR3 protein,D gene,J gene,V gene,clone size
TGTGCCTGGCTGACGGACTTGAACACTGAAGCTTTCTTT,CAWLTDLNTEAFF,NA,TRBJ1-1,TRBV30,NA
TGTGCTAGTGGTCATCAGGGCCAAGAGACCCAGTACTTC,CASGHQGQETQYF,NA,TRBJ2-5,TRBV12-5,NA
TGTGCCAGCAGTCCCCTAACCCCGCTAGCGGGAAAGATAAATGAGCAGTTCTTC,CASSPLTPLAGKINEQFF,TRBD2,TRBJ2-1,TRBV27,NA
TGTGCCAGCAGGGGTAGCGGGGGCTTGGAGACCCAGTACTTC,CASRGSGGLETQYF,TRBD2,TRBJ2-5,TRBV6-1,NA
TGTGCCCCGAAGGGGGGGAAGAGCTCTGGAAACACCATATATTTT,CAPKGGKSSGNTIYF,NA,TRBJ1-3,TRBV10-3,NA
TGTGCCAGCAGCTTAGTTGCTAGCGGGGGGTTGCGGGAGCAGTACTTC,CASSLVASGGLREQYF,TRBD2,TRBJ2-7,TRBV11-2,once
TGCGCCAGCAGCCAAGGTCTTCTTCGGTCCCCCGGGGAGCTGTTTTTT,CASSQGLLRSPGELFF,NA,TRBJ2-2,TRBV4-3,NA
TGTGCCAGCAGTGTGAGACCGCGGGGCCAGTACTTC,CASSVRPRGQYF,NA,TRBJ2-5,TRBV2,once
TGTGCCAGCAGCTTATGGACGGGAGGTGGATACGAGCAGTACTTC,CASSLWTGGGYEQYF,TRBD2,TRBJ2-7,TRBV7-8,NA
TGTGCCAGCAGTGTCGAAGGGACAGGGACCGGCTACGAGCAGTACTTC,CASSVEGTGTGYEQYF,TRBD1,TRBJ2-7,TRBV6-1,NA
TGTGCCAGCAGCTACCGGGACAGGGAGATTTACGAGCAGTACTTC,CASSYRDREIYEQYF,TRBD1,TRBJ2-7,TRBV7-8,NA
TGTGCCAGCACCCAGGACAGGCGCTTTGGCGGCTACACCTTC,CASTQDRRFGGYTF,TRBD1,TRBJ1-2,TRBV2,NA
TGTGCCAGCAGTTTACGCGCAGCGGGAGTTCCCAATGAGCAGTTCTTC,CASSLRAAGVPNEQFF,TRBD2,TRBJ2-1,TRBV27,NA
TGTGCCAGCAGTCGGACTCCTTCTATCCAGTTCTTC,CASSRTPSIQFF,NA,TRBJ2-1,TRBV27,NA
TGTGCCAGCAACCCTAGACGGTCGAACACTGAAGCTTTCTTT,CASNPRRSNTEAFF,NA,TRBJ1-1,TRBV6-5,NA
TGTGCCAGCAGCCACTCGGAAGAGACCCAGTACTTC,CASSHSEETQYF,NA,TRBJ2-5,TRBV11-2,NA
TGTGCCAGCAGGCACCCAGGAGCGGAGGCCAAAAACATTCAGTACTTC,CASRHPGAEAKNIQYF,NA,TRBJ2-4,TRBV2,NA
TGTGCCAGTAGTATAGGAGGCGCTGAAGCTTTCTTT,CASSIGGAEAFF,NA,TRBJ1-1,TRBV19,NA
TGTGCCAGCAGCCCGGAGGGGAGAACGGGACTTCGCCAATGGCAGTTCTTC,CASSPEGRTGLRQWQFF,NA,TRBJ2-1,TRBV5-6,NA
TGTGCCTCGTCACAGGGGAACACTGAAGCTTTCTTT,CASSQGNTEAFF,NA,TRBJ1-1,TRBV30,few
TGTGCCAGCAGTTTGGCAGGGGCAGGTCAGCCCCAGCATTTT,CASSLAGAGQPQHF,NA,TRBJ1-5,TRBV28,NA
TGTGCCACCAGCAGATCTTTCCCCACCGGCGGGACTAGCACAGATACGCAGTATTTT,CATSRSFPTGGTSTDTQYF,NA,TRBJ2-3,TRBV15,NA
TGTGCCAGCAGCCAAGAGATCTTGTTCGGAGGGGCCGTGCGCCCGGAGGACACTGAAGCTTTCTTT,CASSQEILFGGAVRPEDTEAFF,NA,TRBJ1-1,TRBV4-2,NA
TGTGCCAGCATCCTGAGCCCTCGGGGGGGATACGAGCAGTACTTC,CASILSPRGGYEQYF,TRBD2,TRBJ2-7,TRBV27,NA
TGCAGCGTTGAAGATCTAAACATTCAGTACTTC,CSVEDLNIQYF,NA,TRBJ2-4,TRBV29-1,NA
TGTGCCAGCAAAGAGGTCGGGGAGCTGTTTTTT,CASKEVGELFF,NA,TRBJ2-2,TRBV6-1,NA
TGTGCCAGCACCTTCGAAGGCGGTGTCTCACCCCTCCACTTT,CASTFEGGVSPLHF,NA,TRBJ1-6,TRBV6-5,NA
TGCGCCAGCAGCTTGGATGGCAGCTCCTACAATGAGCAGTTCTTC,CASSLDGSSYNEQFF,NA,TRBJ2-1,TRBV5-1,NA
TGTGCCAGTAGTTTAGACAGGGGTCTGTACAATGAGCAGTTCTTC,CASSLDRGLYNEQFF,TRBD1,TRBJ2-1,TRBV19,NA
TGCAGCGCCGCCGGGACAGGTTACACCGGGGAGCTGTTTTTT,CSAAGTGYTGELFF,TRBD1,TRBJ2-2,TRBV29-1,NA
TGTGCCAGTAAGAGAGGGTCTTCGCCCCAGCATTTT,CASKRGSSPQHF,NA,TRBJ1-5,TRBV19,NA
TGCGCCAGCAGCGCGCTGACAGGGGGGAACACTGAAGCTTTCTTT,CASSALTGGNTEAFF,TRBD1,TRBJ1-1,TRBV4-3,NA
TGCGCCAGCAGCCAGGGACTAGCGGGGCGGGGCGTAGGCAATGAGCAGTTCTTC,CASSQGLAGRGVGNEQFF,TRBD2,TRBJ2-1,TRBV4-3,NA
TGTGCCAGCTCACCGGGACTAGCGGGTTACGAGCAGTACTTC,CASSPGLAGYEQYF,TRBD2,TRBJ2-7,TRBV18,NA
TGTGCCAGCAGCGGAGACAGCTCTGGGGCCAACGTCCTGACTTTC,CASSGDSSGANVLTF,NA,TRBJ2-6,TRBV7-9,NA
TGTGCCAGCAGCTCGAGCCTCCGGGACATCCGTCGAGAGACCCAGTACTTC,CASSSSLRDIRRETQYF,NA,TRBJ2-5,TRBV5-5,NA
TGTGCCAGCAGCGTATCGGGGAATGGTAATGAAAAACTGTTTTTT,CASSVSGNGNEKLFF,NA,TRBJ1-4,TRBV9,NA
TGTGCCAGCAGCTCTACAGGTGAAGAGACCCAGTACTTC,CASSSTGEETQYF,NA,TRBJ2-5,TRBV11-2,NA
TGCGCCAGCAGCTTGGCATTGCGGCAGGGTGTGGGCGAGCAGTACTTC,CASSLALRQGVGEQYF,NA,TRBJ2-7,TRBV5-1,few
TGTGCCAGCAGCTTCAGCGGATTAGCCAAAAACATTCAGTACTTC,CASSFSGLAKNIQYF,NA,TRBJ2-4,TRBV5-6,NA
TGCAGCGTTGAAGATCCGGGACAGGGGACCTCTGGAAACACCATATATTTT,CSVEDPGQGTSGNTIYF,TRBD1,TRBJ1-3,TRBV29-1,NA